Shown below are 4 T cell receptor beta chains from a single sample sequenced in a study of T cell repertoires in cytomegalovirus infection. TCRdb reanalysed the reads using MiXCR and keeps one entry per CDR3 protein. Of roughly 130,000 distinct CDR3 sequences in the sample, about 10% were seen once. Sequences were obtained from PBMCs. These receptors were taken from a human donor in good health (CMV status not recorded). Some clones in this sample may be carry-over from other donors' samples.

The table lists this clonotype with many counts. J is TRBJ2-5 and V is TRBV20-1; D perhaps matches TRBD2 (7 bases). CDR1 and CDR2 from the germline V gene are DFQATT and SNEGSKA (reference sequence). The CDR3 is 14 amino acids. The V end was cut by 3 bases, the J end by 5 bases, with 16 bases between. The CDR3 sequence: CSASGGGAGETQYF. Here the CDR3 DNA reads TGCAGTGCTAGTGGAGGGGGGGCCGGGGAGACCCAGTACTTC.

This clonotype was observed many times. This chain links TRBV7-2 with TRBJ1-1, with D perhaps matching TRBD1 (6 bases). This CDR3 spans 15 amino acids. V was cut by 2 bases and J by 3 bases, with 13 bases left in between. Looked up from germline, CDR1 is SGHTA and CDR2 is FQGNSA. CDR3 coding DNA: TGTGCCAGCAGCTTAAGGGTAGGGGGGTACACTGAAGCTTTCTTT. This gives the protein CASSLRVGGYTEAFF.

This clonotype came up a few times. This chain connects TRBV30 to TRBJ2-7; D uncertain. Trimming stripped 1 base from V and 4 bases from J, with 8 bases between. The CDR3 is made up of 12 amino acids. Germline loops: CDR1 GTSNPN, CDR2 SVGIG (reference sequence). The CDR3 DNA sequence: TGTGCCTGGAGTGACTTTAATTACGAGCAGTACTTC. Translating gives CAWSDFNYEQYF.

This clonotype was observed many times. This chain links TRBV7-6 with TRBJ2-5, with D perhaps matching TRBD1 (6 bases). V was cut by 3 bases and J by 2 bases, with 10 bases left in between. The germline V gene encodes CDR1 SGHVS and CDR2 FNYEAQ. This CDR3 is built from 14 residues. The CDR3 here is CASSLMTGQETQYF. The CDR3 DNA is TGTGCCAGCAGCTTGATGACAGGTCAAGAGACCCAGTACTTC.